This TCR beta chain was identified in a study of cytomegalovirus exposure and HLA in healthy donors. Study-wide context: There were about 85 million unique TCRs (from HLA-typed donors) in an early data release. Findings and limits, study-wide: Rarity marked most TCR sequences, yet some public TCRs occurred in many donors.

On this clone itself: As yet, its antigen is unknown.

V lost 4 bases, J lost 7 bases, and 11 bases stayed unmatched. The germline gives CDR1 SGHDT, CDR2 YYEEEE. This CDR3 has 15 amino acids. The primer mix had 60 Vbeta and 13 Jbeta primers. The method was immunoSEQ multiplex PCR; TCRdb's version includes in-frame clones alone and lacks a portion of them. The sample has about 190,000 clones, roughly 77% seen once; the top ten hold 1.5% to 2%. The TCR was taken from a woman in her forties or fifties in good health and CMV-seronegative. The sequencing input was PBMCs. The gene calls are TRBV5-6 and TRBJ2-5; TRBD1 matches 9 bases. CDR3 sequence: CASSPGQGLGGTQYF. CDR3 nucleotides: TGTGCCAGCAGCCCTGGACAGGGGCTGGGCGGGACCCAGTACTTC.